This T cell receptor (beta chain) was recovered during a study of CD8 T cells in ankylosing spondylitis. Study observations and caveats: Disease-associated clones were reportedly significantly overrepresented in matched ankylosing spondylitis synovial fluid. The disease-linked clones had a CD8+ phenotype and low blood frequencies.

Each TCR beta library was made by quantitative 5'-RACE that incorporated molecular barcodes. MiXCR was run by TCRdb on the 5' RACE reads, yielding one entry per CDR3 protein. The table lists 200,000 to 250,000 distinct CDR3 sequences, approximately 30% of them singletons. V was clipped by 8 bases and J by 4 bases, with 27 bases between them. The germline CDR1 and CDR2 sequences are MNHNS and SASEGT. The CDR3 sequence is 18 residues long. This clonotype was seen only a few times. The antigen is undetermined. Sequenced input: blood, either unsorted or a sorted T cell fraction (not recorded which). This clonotype was obtained from a male donor with ankylosing spondylitis or in good health (not recorded which). V usage is TRBV6-1 and J usage is TRBJ1-3; tentative D call: TRBD1 (6 bases). The CDR3 nucleotides read TGTGCCAGCTACGAGGAGGCCCGGGGGCAGGCGACCGGAAACACCATATATTTT. Translated, it gives CASYEEARGQATGNTIYF.